Each of the 20 T cell receptor beta chains below was sequenced from the same sample in a study of cytotoxic CD8 clonotypes in ibrutinib-treated CLL. Produced via immunoSEQ multiplex PCR; TCRdb's table is partial and in-frame only. Of roughly 70,000 clones listed, 90% are singletons. Sequencing used PBMCs, obtained after 12 months of ibrutinib treatment. The receptor set was obtained from a human donor with chronic lymphocytic leukemia.

J is TRBJ2-3 and V is TRBV5-1, with TRBD2 matching over 10 bases. V was clipped by 0 bases and J by 6 bases; unmatched bases: 7. The CDR3 has 16 residues. The germline CDR1 and CDR2 sequences are SGHRS and YFSETQ. CDR3 in DNA: TGCGCCAGCAGCTTGGAGATAGCGGGAGGAGGGGATACGCAGTATTTT. It codes for CASSLEIAGGGDTQYF.

This chain connects TRBV7-9 to TRBJ1-5; 9 nucleotides align to TRBD1. Germline V lookup: CDR1 SEHNR, CDR2 FQNEAQ (reference sequence). V dropped 3 bases and J dropped 2; count of bases not matched to a gene: 11. The CDR3 has 18 amino acids. This CDR3 reads CASSLFSTRDRGNQPQHF. The CDR3 nucleotides read TGTGCCAGCAGCTTGTTTTCCACCCGGGACAGGGGCAATCAGCCCCAGCATTTT.

This chain connects TRBV7-2 to TRBJ2-2; 12 bases map to TRBD2. V lost 0 bases, J lost 7 bases, and 3 bases stayed unmatched. Germline values: CDR1 SGHTA, CDR2 FQGNSA. The CDR3 covers 16 residues. The CDR3: CASSLASSGRGGELFF. CDR3 DNA sequence: TGTGCCAGCAGCTTAGCGTCTAGCGGGAGGGGCGGGGAGCTGTTTTTT.

This clone showed up just once. J is TRBJ2-5 and V is TRBV10-3, with TRBD1 matching 10 bases. CDR1 and CDR2 from the germline V gene are ENHRY and SYGVKD. Trimming at V came to 0 bases and at J to 1 base, leaving 11 bases not matched to a gene. This CDR3 has 19 residues. The CDR3 DNA reads as TGTGCCATCAGTGAGTCTGGGACAGGGGCCTATACCTCCCAAGAGACCCAGTACTTC. Its protein product is CAISESGTGAYTSQETQYF.

CDR3 nucleotide sequence: TGTGCCAGGAGCCCGGGACTCCCCTATGGCTACACCTTC. Translating gives CARSPGLPYGYTF. J is TRBJ1-2 and V is TRBV19, with D perhaps TRBD1 (5 bases). The CDR3 contains 13 residues. Germline V gives CDR1 LNHDA, CDR2 SQIVND (reference sequence). V lost 9 bases and J lost 4, with 15 bases in between.

The chain is built from TRBV19 and TRBJ2-3; no definite D call. With 0 bases removed from V and 5 bases from J, the gap between germline ends came to 12 bases. The CDR3 covers 15 residues. Germline V gene data show CDR1 as LNHDA and CDR2 as SQIVND (reference sequence). In nucleotides, the CDR3 is TGTGCCAGTAGTATAGAGGGCAGGACCGTAGATACGCAGTATTTT. It encodes CASSIEGRTVDTQYF.

This chain uses TRBV5-1 with TRBJ2-5; D gene uncertain. CDR1 is SGHRS, CDR2 YFSETQ, per germline. The CDR3 length is 16 residues. Trimming removed 0 bases from V and 7 bases from J, with 19 bases in between. The CDR3: CASSLDSTTTGGTQYF. CDR3 DNA: TGCGCCAGCAGCTTGGATAGCACCACGACGGGTGGGACCCAGTACTTC.

V usage is TRBV4-1 and J usage is TRBJ2-1; either TRBD1 or TRBD2 may fit D (5 bases each). This CDR3 is built from 17 residues. V was cut by 0 bases and J by 4 bases, with 16 bases left in between. The germline V gene has CDR1 MGHRA and CDR2 YSYEKL. The DNA of the CDR3 is TGCGCCAGCAGCCAAGATGTCTTGGGACCTAGGTACAATGAGCAGTTCTTC. The encoded protein is CASSQDVLGPRYNEQFF.

In this sample, this clone turned up once. The sample carries other DNA sequences with the same CDR3. V and J are TRBV10-1 and TRBJ2-7; unclear D gene. V was clipped by 3 bases and J by 3 bases, with 3 bases between them. Per germline, CDR1 WNHNN and CDR2 SYGVQD (reference sequence). The CDR3 sequence is 11 residues long. As DNA, the CDR3 is TGCGCCAGCAGTGATAGCTACGAGCAGTACTTC. Its protein product is CASSDSYEQYF.

This chain joins TRBV11-2 and TRBJ1-1; the D is unclear. The CDR3 runs to 15 residues. V lost 1 base, J lost 4 bases, and 13 bases lay in between. Germline V CDR1 and CDR2: SGHAT, FQNNGV. As DNA, the CDR3 is TGTGCCAGCAGCTTAGTGGGCTCGGGGAGCACTGAAGCTTTCTTT. This translates into CASSLVGSGSTEAFF.

The rearrangement joins TRBV19 to TRBJ2-3; 14 bases are shared with TRBD2. The V and J ends lost 7 bases and 14 bases, in that order; junction bases with no gene match: 8. Germline CDR1 reads LNHDA; CDR2 reads SQIVND (reference sequence). CDR3 length: 13 amino acids. The CDR3 coding sequence is TGTGCCAGTACCGGGACTAGCGGGAGAATTATGTATTTT. This translates into CASTGTSGRIMYF. Complete variable domain (other parts from reference TRBV19 and TRBJ2-3): DGGITQSPKYLFRKEGQNVTLSCEQNLNHDAMYWYRQDPGQGLRLIYYSQIVNDFQKGDIAEGYSVSREKKESFPLTVTSAQKNPTAFYLCASTGTSGRIMYFGPGTRLTVL.

V and J are TRBV29-1 and TRBJ1-1; D ambiguous. The germline V gene has CDR1 SQVTM and CDR2 ANQGSEA. Trimming took 1 base from V and 0 from J, leaving 6 bases between them. The CDR3 is made up of 13 amino acids. CDR3 protein: CSVEGGLNTEAFF. In DNA form, the CDR3 reads TGCAGCGTTGAAGGCGGATTGAACACTGAAGCTTTCTTT.

The rearrangement uses TRBV18 and TRBJ1-5; D remains unclear. Trimming took 3 bases from V and 4 from J, leaving 19 bases between them. There are 17 residues in the CDR3. Per germline, CDR1 KGHSH and CDR2 LQKENI. CDR3 sequence reads: CASSPRRIIPMNQPQHF. The CDR3 DNA is TGTGCCAGCTCACCCAGACGGATTATACCGATGAATCAGCCCCAGCATTTT.

The J gene is TRBJ1-2, the V gene TRBV29-1; possible D gene TRBD1, 5 bases. Germline assignment: CDR1 SQVTM and CDR2 ANQGSEA. V shed 3 bases and J shed 8 bases, with 22 bases lying between them. The CDR3 length is 15 residues. The CDR3 DNA follows: TGCAGCGTTGACTGGGACTCCCGACGCTCCGCGGGCTACACCTTC. Protein: CSVDWDSRRSAGYTF.

This rearrangement joins TRBV5-5 to TRBJ2-3, with 7 positions matching TRBD1. Germline assignment: CDR1 SGHKS and CDR2 YYEKEE (reference sequence). The CDR3 totals 12 residues. The junction had 7 bases not matched to a gene; V was cut back by 6 bases and J by 9 bases. CDR3 sequence reads: CASILTGVTQYF. CDR3 in DNA: TGTGCCAGCATCCTCACAGGGGTAACGCAGTATTTT.

The V gene is TRBV7-2, the J gene TRBJ1-2, with D possibly matching TRBD1 (6 bases). The V gene lost 5 bases and the J gene lost 7 bases, with 14 bases spanning the gap. Germline CDR1 reads SGHTA; CDR2 reads FQGNSA. This CDR3 region has 13 residues. The CDR3 bases are TGTGCCAGCAGCGCACGAGGGGGGTTTGGCTACACCTTC. It yields the protein CASSARGGFGYTF.

The chain uses TRBV29-1 and TRBJ1-2; 10 positions match TRBD1. In germline, CDR1 is SQVTM, CDR2 ANQGSEA. With V trimmed by 4 bases and J by 5 bases, 10 bases remained unmatched. The CDR3 is 15 amino acids. The CDR3 loop is CSVAGQGVAFYGYTF. Written as DNA, the CDR3 is TGCAGCGTTGCAGGACAGGGGGTAGCCTTTTATGGCTACACCTTC.

The chain recombines TRBV9 with TRBJ2-5; the D is unclear. V was trimmed by 0 bases and J by 2 bases, leaving 8 bases between them. CDR3 length: 14 residues. The germline V gene has CDR1 SGDLS and CDR2 YYNGEE. The CDR3: CASSVAGRQETQYF. CDR3 in DNA: TGTGCCAGCAGCGTAGCCGGCAGGCAAGAGACCCAGTACTTC.

The chain recombines TRBV29-1 with TRBJ1-4; 10 bases are shared with TRBD1. J gave up 6 bases and V 6 bases, and 7 bases lay outside the gene matches. Germline V CDR1 and CDR2: SQVTM, ANQGSEA. This CDR3 contains 14 residues. The CDR3 sequence: CSVYSGTGDEKLFF. CDR3 in DNA: TGCAGCGTATATTCCGGGACAGGGGATGAAAAACTGTTTTTT.

This chain joins TRBV9 and TRBJ2-3; D remains ambiguous. This CDR3 has 13 amino acids. CDR1 SGDLS and CDR2 YYNGEE come from the germline V gene. Trimming removed 0 bases at V and 6 bases at J, with 8 bases between. The CDR3 region is CASSVDLADTQYF. The CDR3 coding sequence is TGTGCCAGCAGCGTAGACTTGGCCGATACGCAGTATTTT.